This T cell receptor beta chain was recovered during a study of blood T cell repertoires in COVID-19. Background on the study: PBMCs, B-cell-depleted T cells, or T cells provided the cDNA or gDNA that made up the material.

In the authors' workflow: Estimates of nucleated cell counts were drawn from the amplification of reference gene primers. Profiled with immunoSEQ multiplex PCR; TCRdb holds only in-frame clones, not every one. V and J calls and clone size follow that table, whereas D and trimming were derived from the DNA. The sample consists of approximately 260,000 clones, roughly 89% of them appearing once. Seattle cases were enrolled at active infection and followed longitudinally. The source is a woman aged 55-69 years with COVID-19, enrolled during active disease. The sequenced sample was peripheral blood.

The CDR3 loop is CASSQEETKSNTEAFF. The CDR3 DNA is TGCGCCAGCAGCCAAGAGGAGACTAAATCGAACACTGAAGCTTTCTTT. The J gene is TRBJ1-1, the V gene TRBV4-1; no definite D call. V lost 0 bases and J 1 base, leaving 12 bases between the germline ends. The germline CDR1 and CDR2 sequences are MGHRA and YSYEKL. The CDR3 runs to 16 residues.